Following are 25 T cell receptor beta chains from one sample sequenced in a study of CD8 T cells in Susac syndrome. The RNA, about 0.5 to 1 ug, was put through reverse transcription using random hexamers. TCRdb reanalysed the immunoSEQ multiplex PCR reads using MiXCR and keeps one entry per CDR3 protein. The sample has around 23,000 distinct CDR3 sequences, roughly 93% seen once. The sequencing input was CD8+ T cells from PBMCs. The receptors come from a human donor with Susac syndrome.

The chain couples TRBV7-6 to TRBJ2-1; 8 bases are shared with TRBD1. V was pared by 6 bases and J by 7 bases, with 11 bases of the junction left unmatched. The CDR3 contains 15 residues. The V gene's germline CDR1 is SGHVS and CDR2 FNYEAQ. Here the CDR3 reads CASSPTGGRVNEQFF. The CDR3 DNA sequence: TGTGCCAGCAGTCCAACAGGGGGACGGGTGAATGAGCAGTTCTTC.

The chain is built from TRBV7-9 and TRBJ1-5; 8 bases are shared with TRBD1. The trim removed 2 bases at V and 0 bases at J, leaving 12 bases unmatched. The CDR3 contains 19 residues. Per the germline V gene, CDR1 is SEHNR and CDR2 is FQNEAQ (reference sequence). The CDR3 bases are TGTGCCAGCAGCTTAACACCGGCAGGGGGCTCTACTAGCAATCAGCCCCAGCATTTT. Protein sequence: CASSLTPAGGSTSNQPQHF.

This chain connects TRBV13 to TRBJ1-6; 11 bases line up with TRBD1. The CDR3 runs to 16 residues. Per germline, CDR1 PRHDT and CDR2 FYEKMQ (reference sequence). V dropped 5 bases and J dropped 8; count of bases not matched to a gene: 8. CDR3 DNA: TGTGCCAGCAGCCGCACCCCGGGACAGGGGGATTCACCCCTCCACTTT. Translating gives CASSRTPGQGDSPLHF. The full variable domain, in which reference TRBV13 and TRBJ1-6 provide the parts outside the CDR3, is AAGVIQSPRHLIKEKRETATLKCYPIPRHDTVYWYQQGPGQDPQFLISFYEKMQSDKGSIPDRFSAQQFSDYHSELNMSSLELGDSALYFCASSRTPGQGDSPLHFGNGTRLTVT.

The V gene is TRBV7-3, the J gene TRBJ1-2, with D possibly being TRBD1 (6 bases). The ends were cut back, 5 bases at V and 2 bases at J, with 18 bases in the middle. Germline-derived CDR1 and CDR2 are SGHTA and FQGTGA. CDR3 size: 16 residues. CDR3 residues: CASSPLASGDNYGYTF. The DNA for the CDR3 is TGTGCCAGCAGCCCTCTGGCCTCAGGGGACAACTATGGCTACACCTTC.

The chain employs TRBV6-1 and TRBJ1-1; D is uncertain. Looked up from germline, CDR1 is MNHNS and CDR2 is SASEGT. Trimming removed 8 bases from V and 0 bases from J, with 19 bases in between. CDR3 size: 16 residues. CDR3 loop: CASSPRGWILNTEAFF. In DNA form, the CDR3 reads TGTGCCAGCTCCCCAAGAGGGTGGATTTTGAACACTGAAGCTTTCTTT.

This clonotype was picked up one time. The rearrangement uses TRBV5-1 and TRBJ2-7, with 13 positions matching TRBD2. V trimming: 4 bases; J trimming: 0 bases; junction bases outside the gene matches: 4. The CDR3 consists of 16 residues. CDR1 and CDR2 (germline): SGHRS, YFSETQ. The CDR3 is CASSPWTSGGSYEQYF. The CDR3 region has the DNA TGCGCCAGCAGCCCCTGGACTAGCGGGGGCTCCTACGAGCAGTACTTC.

J is TRBJ2-2 and V is TRBV28; D possibly matches TRBD1 or TRBD2 (6 bases each). This CDR3 is 14 amino acids long. CDR1 and CDR2 (germline): MDHEN, SYDVKM. With 2 bases removed from V and 3 bases from J, the gap between germline ends came to 7 bases. The CDR3 loop is CASSLRGDTGELFF. The CDR3, as DNA: TGTGCCAGCAGTTTAAGGGGGGACACCGGGGAGCTGTTTTTT.

The chain couples TRBV19 to TRBJ2-7; D is undetermined. Per germline, CDR1 LNHDA and CDR2 SQIVND (reference sequence). The CDR3 totals 12 residues. V gave up 6 bases and J gave up 6 bases, with 12 bases separating them. CDR3 coding DNA: TGTGCCAGTAGGAACGGGTTGGCCGAGCAGTACTTC. It yields the protein CASRNGLAEQYF.

The V call is TRBV28, the J call TRBJ1-2; D might be TRBD1 (5 bases). Germline assignment: CDR1 MDHEN and CDR2 SYDVKM. V shed 9 bases and J shed 8 bases, with 22 bases lying between them. This CDR3 is built from 14 residues. The CDR3 DNA is TGTGCCAGTGCCCCTCTGGGGGGTCGTCGGGGCTACACCTTC. This codes for CASAPLGGRRGYTF.

V usage is TRBV28 and J usage is TRBJ2-7; D not certain. Trimming stripped 8 bases from V and 4 bases from J, with 6 bases between. Per germline, CDR1 MDHEN and CDR2 SYDVKM. This CDR3 region has 10 residues. The CDR3 DNA reads TGTGCCAGCGCAAATTACGAGCAGTACTTC. Translating gives CASANYEQYF.

CDR3 DNA sequence: TGTGCCACCAGTGATTTACGAGCCACCCCCGAGGATACGCAGTATTTT. Its protein is CATSDLRATPEDTQYF. This rearrangement joins TRBV24-1 to TRBJ2-3; D is unresolved. The CDR3 loop spans 16 amino acids. V lost 1 base to trimming and J lost 6 bases, with 16 bases between them. Per germline, CDR1 KGHDR and CDR2 SFDVKD.

The chain couples TRBV6-1 to TRBJ2-2; 10 bases match TRBD2. V was pared by 11 bases and J by 7 bases, with 16 bases of the junction left unmatched. This CDR3 has 16 residues. Germline CDR1 is MNHNS and CDR2 is SASEGT. The CDR3: CALPEVAGGNDGELFF. CDR3 sequence (DNA): TGTGCCCTACCGGAGGTAGCGGGGGGAAACGACGGGGAGCTGTTTTTT.

V and J are TRBV27 and TRBJ2-1; 7 positions agree with TRBD1. The J segment lost 2 bases and the V segment lost 2 bases, leaving 3 bases of the junction unmatched. The germline V gene encodes CDR1 MNHEY and CDR2 SMNVEV (reference sequence). CDR3 length: 15 amino acids. CDR3 protein: CASSLAGGAYNEQFF. The CDR3 nucleotides read TGTGCCAGCAGTTTAGCAGGGGGAGCCTACAATGAGCAGTTCTTC.

The chain links TRBV2 to TRBJ1-1; 7 bases line up with TRBD1. This CDR3 has 14 residues. Germline loops: CDR1 SNHLY, CDR2 FYNNEI. V lost 2 bases, J lost 11 bases, and 11 bases stayed unmatched. The DNA for the CDR3 is TGTGCCAGCAGTGAACGGACAGGAGACGACATGGCTTTCTTT. This sequence encodes CASSERTGDDMAFF.

There are a few counts of this clonotype. The rearrangement links TRBV4-3 to TRBJ2-7; D is undetermined. Germline CDR1 is LGHNA and CDR2 is YSLEER. Trimming left V 4 bases short and J 3 bases short, with 10 bases between. The length of the CDR3 is 13 residues. The CDR3 nucleotides read TGCGCCAGCAGCCCAAATCCGGGCTACGAGCAGTACTTC. It codes for CASSPNPGYEQYF.

V is TRBV18 and J is TRBJ2-1; D uncertain. This CDR3 is built from 15 residues. Looked up from germline, CDR1 is KGHSH and CDR2 is LQKENI. V gave up 3 bases and J gave up 0 bases, with 9 bases separating them. This chain's CDR3 is CASSPKVNSYNEQFF. CDR3 bases: TGTGCCAGCTCACCGAAGGTCAACTCCTACAATGAGCAGTTCTTC.

For the CDR3, the DNA is TGTGCCAGCAGTGAGGGACGGCGCTACGAGCAGTACTTC. This gives the protein CASSEGRRYEQYF. The chain uses TRBV2 and TRBJ2-7; D possibly matches TRBD1 or TRBD2 (5 bases each). Germline values: CDR1 SNHLY, CDR2 FYNNEI. CDR3 length: 13 amino acids. Trimming removed 3 bases at V and 3 bases at J, with 9 bases between.

The CDR3 reads CASSSRSSNTEAFF. The CDR3 bases are TGTGCCAGCAGCTCCCGCTCTTCGAACACTGAAGCTTTCTTT. The V gene is TRBV9, the J gene TRBJ1-1; the D is unclear. V lost 4 bases, J lost 1 base, and 11 bases lay in between. The CDR3 covers 14 residues. The V gene's germline CDR1 is SGDLS and CDR2 YYNGEE. The whole variable domain, remainder taken from reference TRBV9 and TRBJ1-1, is DSGVTQTPKHLITATGQRVTLRCSPRSGDLSVYWYQQSLDQGLQFLIQYYNGEERAKGNILERFSAQQFPDLHSELNLSSLELGDSALYFCASSSRSSNTEAFFGQGTRLTVV.

The rearrangement uses TRBV6-5 and TRBJ2-1; D remains ambiguous. With 4 bases removed from V and 8 bases from J, the gap between germline ends came to 12 bases. The length of the CDR3 is 13 residues. From germline, CDR1 is MNHEY and CDR2 SVGAGI. DNA of the CDR3: TGTGCCAGCAGTTCCCCAACGGTTCATGAGCAGTTCTTC. This sequence encodes CASSSPTVHEQFF.

This chain links TRBV11-3 with TRBJ1-1; D is undetermined. Germline V gives CDR1 SGHNT, CDR2 YENEEA. The CDR3 consists of 13 residues. The V end lost 2 bases, the J end lost 10 bases, and 14 bases lay between the germline ends. Written as DNA, the CDR3 is TGTGCCAGCAGCTTACCACCCGGGAGGGTAGCTTTCTTT. It codes for CASSLPPGRVAFF.

The J gene is TRBJ2-1, the V gene TRBV7-9; possibly TRBD2 for D (6 bases). Trimming removed 5 bases at V and 5 bases at J, with 19 bases between. The CDR3 spans 16 residues. Germline V gene data show CDR1 as SEHNR and CDR2 as FQNEAQ (reference sequence). The CDR3 region is CASSRTVGRADNEQFF. CDR3 DNA: TGTGCCAGCAGCCGAACGGTCGGGAGAGCCGACAATGAGCAGTTCTTC.

The genes are TRBV19 and TRBJ2-1; D not certain. The CDR3 runs 12 residues. CDR1 LNHDA and CDR2 SQIVND come from the germline V gene (reference sequence). V was clipped by 3 bases and J by 4 bases, with 4 bases between them. CDR3 region: CASSIDYNEQFF. In DNA, the CDR3 is TGTGCCAGTAGTATCGATTACAATGAGCAGTTCTTC.

For this clonotype: Sequence at one end of the junction differs from germline and may be a read error. This chain joins TRBV7-7 and TRBJ2-7, with a possible D match to TRBD2 (6 bases). The CDR3 sequence is 13 residues long. CDR1 and CDR2 from the germline V gene are SSHAT and FNYEAQ (reference sequence). CDR3 residues: CASSHGTAGEQYF. In DNA, the CDR3 is TGTGCTAGCAGCCACGGGACTGCAGGCGAGCAGTACTTC.

The CDR3 bases are TGTGCCAGCAGCTTGGATTGGGGGGTCGCAGATACGCAGTATTTT. Translating gives CASSLDWGVADTQYF. V usage is TRBV5-6 and J usage is TRBJ2-3; possible D gene TRBD2, 6 bases. The germline V gene encodes CDR1 SGHDT and CDR2 YYEEEE. Deletions cut 0 bases from V and 4 bases from J, with 12 bases between. This CDR3 spans 15 amino acids. Variable domain in full (rest from reference TRBV5-6 and TRBJ2-3): DAGVTQSPTHLIKTRGQQVTLRCSPKSGHDTVSWYQQALGQGPQFIFQYYEEEERQRGNFPDRFSGHQFPNYSSELNVNALLLGDSALYLCASSLDWGVADTQYFGPGTRLTVL.

This chain joins TRBV9 and TRBJ2-5; D ambiguous. This CDR3 has 16 residues. Deletions cut 0 bases from V and 5 bases from J, with 17 bases between. The germline V gene encodes CDR1 SGDLS and CDR2 YYNGEE. CDR3 sequence: CASSVDGSIMLETQYF. The CDR3 nucleotides read TGTGCCAGCAGCGTAGATGGGTCTATCATGCTTGAGACCCAGTACTTC.